Below are 28 T cell receptor beta chains sequenced from a single sample in a study of OX40 agonist ivuxolimab in advanced cancers. Sequencing was performed with immunoSEQ multiplex PCR; in TCRdb, only in-frame clones are kept and a portion is missing. This sample has fewer than 70,000 clones; 87% occur once, and the top ten carry 16%. The source was CD4+ or CD8+ T cells sorted from blood, collected in a trial of the OX40 agonist ivuxolimab. These TCRs come from an adult with an advanced solid tumor such as melanoma, head and neck, liver or kidney cancer.

In DNA, the CDR3 is TGTGCCAGCAGTTACTATAGACAGGGAGGTTCACCCCTCCACTTT. Translating it yields CASSYYRQGGSPLHF. V usage is TRBV6-5 and J usage is TRBJ1-6, with 7 bases aligning to TRBD1. Looked up from germline, CDR1 is MNHEY and CDR2 is SVGAGI. This CDR3 has 15 residues. With V trimmed by 1 base and J by 9 bases, 6 bases remained unmatched.

This chain links TRBV6-4 with TRBJ2-1; 10 positions match TRBD1. V shed 2 bases, J shed 8 bases, and the junction held 6 bases outside the gene matches. The CDR3 covers 15 residues. Germline V gene data show CDR1 as MRHNA and CDR2 as SNTAGT. CDR3: CASSDRDRGRYEQFF. CDR3 nucleotide sequence: TGTGCCAGCAGTGACCGGGACAGGGGAAGGTATGAGCAGTTCTTC.

This chain links TRBV5-5 with TRBJ2-2; weak D call: TRBD1 (7 bases). The CDR3 extends over 15 amino acids. V gave up 4 bases and J gave up 2 bases, with 12 bases separating them. Germline assignment: CDR1 SGHKS and CDR2 YYEKEE (reference sequence). The CDR3 region is CASSPGGGNTGELFF. The CDR3 DNA is TGTGCCAGCAGCCCCGGAGGGGGCAACACCGGGGAGCTGTTTTTT.

This chain links TRBV7-8 with TRBJ1-1, with 7 bases matching TRBD1. There are 15 residues in the CDR3. V was pared by 5 bases and J by 0 bases, with 6 bases of the junction left unmatched. From germline, CDR1 is SGHVS and CDR2 FQNEAQ. The CDR3 spells CASSRPGQMNTEAFF. The CDR3 DNA reads as TGTGCCAGCAGCCGACCGGGACAGATGAACACTGAAGCTTTCTTT.

This rearrangement joins TRBV9 to TRBJ1-6; the D is unclear. V lost 4 bases and J lost 9, with 11 bases in between. This CDR3 spans 13 amino acids. Germline V gene data show CDR1 as SGDLS and CDR2 as YYNGEE. As DNA, the CDR3 is TGTGCCAGCAGCCCCCCCCTTGGTTCACCCCTCCACTTT. This gives the protein CASSPPLGSPLHF. The variable domain in full, with the rest retrieved from reference TRBV9 and TRBJ1-6, is DSGVTQTPKHLITATGQRVTLRCSPRSGDLSVYWYQQSLDQGLQFLIQYYNGEERAKGNILERFSAQQFPDLHSELNLSSLELGDSALYFCASSPPLGSPLHFGNGTRLTVT.

This clone was picked up one time. The gene calls are TRBV5-1 and TRBJ2-1, with 7 bases fitting TRBD2. The V and J ends lost 3 bases and 3 bases, in that order; junction bases with no gene match: 6. The CDR3 length is 15 residues. Looked up from germline, CDR1 is SGHRS and CDR2 is YFSETQ. In DNA form, the CDR3 reads TGCGCCAGCAGCTCTAGCGGCACCTTCTACAATGAGCAGTTCTTC. It translates to CASSSSGTFYNEQFF.

The gene calls are TRBV6-5 and TRBJ1-2; D gene uncertain. The length of the CDR3 is 13 residues. The V gene's germline CDR1 is MNHEY and CDR2 SVGAGI. The V end was cut by 2 bases, the J end by 5 bases, with 9 bases between. CDR3 bases: TGTGCCAGCAGTTACAGGCCCGTATATGGCTACACCTTC. Its protein is CASSYRPVYGYTF.

This chain uses TRBV2 with TRBJ2-1, with TRBD2 matching over 11 bases. This CDR3 has 16 residues. The V gene end was trimmed by 6 bases and the J gene end by 10 bases; junction bases not matched to a gene: 14. Per the germline V gene, CDR1 is SNHLY and CDR2 is FYNNEI. The CDR3 DNA follows: TGTGCCAGCAGAGCCGTTTTAGCGGGAGGGCCGGGCGAGCAGTTCTTC. Its translation is CASRAVLAGGPGEQFF.

The chain recombines TRBV7-8 with TRBJ2-5, with 9 bases lining up with TRBD1. J was trimmed by 4 bases and V by 8 bases; bases with no gene match: 11. The CDR3 has 15 residues. Per germline, CDR1 SGHVS and CDR2 FQNEAQ. The CDR3 sequence is CASFRDRGVGETQYF. The DNA for the CDR3 is TGTGCCAGCTTTCGAGACAGGGGGGTGGGAGAGACCCAGTACTTC.

The chain carries TRBV11-2 and TRBJ1-5, with D uncertain. Trimming shortened V by 0 bases and J by 9 bases, and 6 bases separated the two germline ends. CDR1 is SGHAT, CDR2 FQNNGV, per germline. The CDR3 has 12 residues. The CDR3: CASSLDMGPQHF. The CDR3 DNA follows: TGTGCCAGCAGCTTAGATATGGGGCCCCAGCATTTT.

This chain connects TRBV6-6 to TRBJ2-3; 7 bases match TRBD2. This CDR3 region has 14 residues. The junction had 3 bases not matched to a gene; V was cut back by 6 bases and J by 0 bases. Germline V gives CDR1 MNHNY, CDR2 SVGAGI (reference sequence). The chain's CDR3 is CASRFSGSTDTQYF. In DNA form, the CDR3 reads TGTGCCAGCAGATTTAGCGGGAGCACAGATACGCAGTATTTT.

CDR3 residues: CASSEGLGNTGELFF. The DNA of the CDR3 is TGTGCCAGCAGTGAGGGACTAGGGAACACCGGGGAGCTGTTTTTT. The chain has TRBV6-4 and TRBJ2-2; 8 nucleotides line up with TRBD2. With V trimmed by 3 bases and J by 1 base, 1 base remained unmatched. The CDR3 extends over 15 amino acids. From germline, CDR1 is MRHNA and CDR2 SNTAGT.

The chain has TRBV23-1 and TRBJ2-3; 8 bases are a match to TRBD2. TRBV23-1 is known as an ORF, though its function is uncertain. This CDR3 is 17 amino acids long. Trimming took 7 bases from V and 0 from J; bases not matched to a gene: 12. Here the CDR3 DNA reads TGCGCCAGCACCCGGAGCGGGAGTGGGTGCAGCACAGATACGCAGTATTTT. Its protein is CASTRSGSGCSTDTQYF.

For the CDR3, the DNA is TGTGCCAGCAACGACAGGGGATACTACGAGCAGTACTTC. Translation: CASNDRGYYEQYF. The chain links TRBV28 to TRBJ2-7, with 8 bases aligning to TRBD1. The CDR3 spans 13 residues. Germline CDR1 is MDHEN and CDR2 is SYDVKM. V trimming: 7 bases; J trimming: 3 bases; junction bases outside the gene matches: 5.

The chain links TRBV27 to TRBJ2-7; D gene unclear. The germline V gene encodes CDR1 MNHEY and CDR2 SMNVEV (reference sequence). CDR3 size: 16 residues. Trimming stripped 2 bases from V and 3 bases from J, with 17 bases between. Here the CDR3 reads CASSLGQHSIIYEQYF. DNA for the CDR3: TGTGCCAGCAGTTTAGGGCAGCATTCAATCATCTACGAGCAGTACTTC.

The CDR3 sequence is CASSPSTGIGELFF. The DNA for the CDR3 is TGCGCCAGCAGCCCATCCACAGGGATCGGGGAGCTGTTTTTT. This chain joins TRBV5-1 and TRBJ2-2, with D possibly being TRBD1 (6 bases). V lost 4 bases, J lost 7 bases, and 14 bases lay in between. The CDR3 is 14 residues long. The germline gives CDR1 SGHRS, CDR2 YFSETQ. The whole variable domain, remainder taken from reference TRBV5-1 and TRBJ2-2, is KAGVTQTPRYLIKTRGQQVTLSCSPISGHRSVSWYQQTPGQGLQFLFEYFSETQRNKGNFPGRFSGRQFSNSRSEMNVSTLELGDSALYLCASSPSTGIGELFFGEGSRLTVL.

Regarding this clone: The junction differs from germline at one of its ends, possibly a read error. The V and J genes are TRBV25-1 and TRBJ1-4, with D perhaps TRBD1 (5 bases). The CDR3 sequence is 17 residues long. The germline gives CDR1 MGHDK, CDR2 SYGVNS. DNA of the CDR3: TGTGCCAGCAGTGAATTAGGTGAGGGACGAACTAATGAAAAACTGCTTTTT. Translated: CASSELGEGRTNEKLLF.

The chain couples TRBV7-3 to TRBJ2-7; no firm D call. V lost 4 bases and J lost 3, with 10 bases in between. Germline V gene lookup returns CDR1 SGHTA and CDR2 FQGTGA. This CDR3 comprises 13 residues. Here the CDR3 reads CASSSRRRYEQYF. As DNA, the CDR3 is TGTGCCAGCAGCTCTCGACGACGCTACGAGCAGTACTTC.

The chain links TRBV6-5 to TRBJ1-2; 8 nucleotides agree with TRBD1. CDR1 and CDR2 from the germline V gene are MNHEY and SVGAGI. The CDR3 is 13 amino acids. V dropped 7 bases and J dropped 8; count of bases not matched to a gene: 9. CDR3 DNA: TGTGCCAGCAAGGGATACGGACAGGGCGGCTACACCTTC. Its translation: CASKGYGQGGYTF.

In its sample, this clone was seen once. The chain employs TRBV19 and TRBJ2-1, with TRBD2 identical over 12 bases. This CDR3 comprises 17 residues. Germline V gene sequence: CDR1 LNHDA, CDR2 SQIVND (reference sequence). Unmatched junction bases numbered 12, after V lost 3 bases and J lost 9 bases. The CDR3 reads CASSIIGGASGRVEQFF. The CDR3, as DNA: TGTGCCAGTAGTATTATTGGTGGGGCTAGCGGGAGGGTTGAGCAGTTCTTC.

CDR3 nucleotides: TGTGCCAGCCTCCCCGGGACAATCAATCAGCCCCAGCATTTT. Protein product: CASLPGTINQPQHF. The chain links TRBV19 to TRBJ1-5; weak D call: TRBD1 (6 bases). This CDR3 is 14 amino acids long. The germline V gene has CDR1 LNHDA and CDR2 SQIVND (reference sequence). V gave up 9 bases and J gave up 3 bases, with 15 bases separating them. The whole variable domain, remainder taken from reference TRBV19 and TRBJ1-5, is DGGITQSPKYLFRKEGQNVTLSCEQNLNHDAMYWYRQDPGQGLRLIYYSQIVNDFQKGDIAEGYSVSREKKESFPLTVTSAQKNPTAFYLCASLPGTINQPQHFGDGTRLSIL.

The J gene is TRBJ2-2, the V gene TRBV5-6; D is uncertain. The CDR3 covers 15 residues. Germline V gives CDR1 SGHDT, CDR2 YYEEEE. The V end lost 0 bases, the J end lost 6 bases, and 12 bases lay between the germline ends. The CDR3 nucleotides read TGTGCCAGCAGCTTGGGCAGACCACTATCCGGGGAGCTGTTTTTT. Encoded protein: CASSLGRPLSGELFF.

The chain couples TRBV28 to TRBJ2-5; D call uncertain. CDR3 length: 12 residues. Germline assignment: CDR1 MDHEN and CDR2 SYDVKM. Trimming shortened V by 5 bases and J by 2 bases, and 6 bases separated the two germline ends. CDR3 in amino acids: CASSDLQETQYF. CDR3 coding DNA: TGTGCCAGCAGTGACCTGCAAGAGACCCAGTACTTC.

CDR3 sequence (DNA): TGTGCCAGCAGTCTACGGACAGGGGGGAACACCGGGGAGCTGTTTTTT. Amino acid sequence: CASSLRTGGNTGELFF. The rearrangement uses TRBV27 and TRBJ2-2; 10 positions match TRBD1. Per germline, CDR1 MNHEY and CDR2 SMNVEV (reference sequence). This CDR3 is 16 amino acids long. The ends lost 5 bases at V and 1 base at J; junction bases unmatched: 4.

The V and J genes are TRBV19 and TRBJ1-1; TRBD1 matches 7 bases. CDR1 and CDR2 from the germline V gene are LNHDA and SQIVND (reference sequence). Trimming took 5 bases from V and 4 from J; bases not matched to a gene: 16. This CDR3 is built from 17 residues. The CDR3 DNA reads TGTGCCAGTAGTCCCCGATCGACAGGGAGGGGAGGCACTGAAGCTTTCTTT. It encodes CASSPRSTGRGGTEAFF.

This rearrangement joins TRBV6-4 to TRBJ2-7, with TRBD1 identical over 7 bases. Trimming took 6 bases from V and 6 from J; bases not matched to a gene: 8. Germline CDR1 MRHNA, CDR2 SNTAGT. This CDR3 comprises 13 residues. CDR3 loop: CASSLATGFEQYF. CDR3 in DNA: TGTGCCAGCAGCTTAGCGACAGGGTTCGAGCAGTACTTC.

The rearrangement links TRBV27 to TRBJ2-6; either TRBD1 or TRBD2 may fit D (5 bases each). The CDR3 contains 16 residues. In germline, CDR1 is MNHEY, CDR2 SMNVEV (reference sequence). The V end was cut by 6 bases, the J end by 4 bases, with 16 bases between. In DNA, the CDR3 is TGTGCCAGCAGCCTAATGAGGGGTACCGGGGCCAACGTCCTGACTTTC. Its translation: CASSLMRGTGANVLTF. Using reference TRBV27 and TRBJ2-6 for the parts outside the CDR3, the full variable domain is EAQVTQNPRYLITVTGKKLTVTCSQNMNHEYMSWYRQDPGLGLRQIYYSMNVEVTDKGDVPEGYKVSRKEKRNFPLILESPSPNQTSLYFCASSLMRGTGANVLTFGAGSRLTVL.

The genes are TRBV29-1 and TRBJ1-4; the D is unclear. Trimming removed 4 bases at V and 0 bases at J, with 9 bases between. CDR3 length equals 14 residues. Germline V gene data show CDR1 as SQVTM and CDR2 as ANQGSEA. Written as DNA, the CDR3 is TGCAGCGTTGGCCTTGACACAACTAATGAAAAACTGTTTTTT. It codes for CSVGLDTTNEKLFF.